This is a list of T cell receptor beta chains from one sample in a study of beta chain features in type 1 diabetes. TCRdb's table, derived via immunoSEQ multiplex PCR, lists solely in-frame clones and lacks some. The data contain 970,000 or so clones, about a sixth of them singletons. Specimen: naive CD4+ T cells from blood. The receptor source for this set is a woman aged 18-35 years in good health. Both conserved end residues are part of each CDR3. The D gene is left open where the match is weak. Size is stated for part of the rows, as once, few or many counts, or as a class when the clone is expanded.

length | size | J | D | V | DNA | CDR3
15 | few | TRBJ2-1 | . | TRBV9 | TGTGCCAGCAGCGCCGAACCAGGGCTTCGCGGTGAGCAGTTCTTC | CASSAEPGLRGEQFF
14 | . | TRBJ2-7 | TRBD2 | TRBV5-4 | TGTGCCAGCAGCTTGAATAGCGGGCCATACGAGCAGTACTTC | CASSLNSGPYEQYF
15 | few | TRBJ2-7 | TRBD2 | TRBV19 | TGTGCCAGTAGTACCGGACTAGCGGGGGGCTACGAGCAGTACTTC | CASSTGLAGGYEQYF
15 | . | TRBJ2-1 | . | TRBV15 | TGTGCCACCAGCAGAGATGCGCGGCCTTACAATGAGCAGTTCTTC | CATSRDARPYNEQFF
16 | . | TRBJ1-3 | TRBD1 | TRBV7-9 | TGTGCCAGCAGCTTAGCCGGACAGGTGGCCGGAAACACCATATATTTT | CASSLAGQVAGNTIYF
14 | few | TRBJ2-2 | . | TRBV28 | TGTGCCAGCAGTACCTTAGGGCTCCTCGGGGAGCTGTTTTTT | CASSTLGLLGELFF
16 | . | TRBJ2-1 | TRBD2 | TRBV7-9 | TGTGCCAGCAGCTTAAGTAGTAGCGGGTGGACTAATGAGCAGTTCTTC | CASSLSSSGWTNEQFF
11 | few | TRBJ1-2 | . | TRBV6-5 | TGTGCCAGCAGTTACGAAGGGGGCTACACCTTC | CASSYEGGYTF
13 | few | TRBJ2-5 | . | TRBV10-1 | TGCGCCAGCAGTGAGTCGATACGAGGGACCCAGTACTTC | CASSESIRGTQYF
15 | few | TRBJ2-7 | TRBD2 | TRBV6-5 | TGTGCCAGCAGTCTAAAGGCGGCGGGAGCCCTTAGTCTGTACTTC | CASSLKAAGALSLYF
14 | . | TRBJ1-2 | TRBD1 | TRBV5-6 | TGTGCCAGCAGGCCTACAGGGGGCAACTATGGCTACACCTTC | CASRPTGGNYGYTF
13 | many | TRBJ2-2 | . | TRBV10-3 | TGTGCCATCAGTAGACAGCAGACCGGGGAGCTGTTTTTT | CAISRQQTGELFF
13 | few | TRBJ2-1 | . | TRBV18 | TGTGCCAGCTCACCACAGGGTTTAGATGAGCAGTTCTTC | CASSPQGLDEQFF
14 | few | TRBJ2-5 | TRBD2 | TRBV6-6 | TGTGCCAGCACCCGGAGGCGGGAGGAAGAGACCCAGTACTTC | CASTRRREEETQYF
22 | few | TRBJ2-1 | TRBD2 | TRBV4-2 | TGTGCCAGCAGCCAAGTACTAGCGGGAGGGCAGTGGGGTGCTGGCTCCTACAATGAGCAGTTCTTC | CASSQVLAGGQWGAGSYNEQFF
17 | . | TRBJ2-1 | TRBD1 | TRBV4-2 | TGTGCCAGCAGCCAAGCGACAGGGGGGTGGTCCTACAATGAGCAGTTCTTC | CASSQATGGWSYNEQFF
14 | few | TRBJ2-2 | . | TRBV15 | TGTGCCACCAGTGTTGCATCGAACACCGGGGAGCTGTTTTTT | CATSVASNTGELFF
20 | . | TRBJ2-1 | TRBD2 | TRBV19 | TGTGCCAGTAGTGCCCGGTTCCTAGCGGGAGGACCTCACGAATACAATGAGCAGTTCTTC | CASSARFLAGGPHEYNEQFF
15 | . | TRBJ2-5 | . | TRBV9 | TGTGCCAGCAGCGTAGACAGGGGAGGGCAAGAGACCCAGTACTTC | CASSVDRGGQETQYF
13 | few | TRBJ1-1 | . | TRBV7-9 | TGTGCCAGCAGCCCCCGACAGGACACTGAAGCTTTCTTT | CASSPRQDTEAFF
17 | once | TRBJ1-2 | TRBD1 | TRBV7-9 | TGTGCCAGCAGCTTATGGGTTTCAGGGGGCGTGAGTAAGGGCTACACCTTC | CASSLWVSGGVSKGYTF
15 | few | TRBJ2-7 | . | TRBV2 | TGTGCCAGCAGTGAAGTTGGGCAGGCTGCCTACGAGCAGTACTTC | CASSEVGQAAYEQYF
15 | . | TRBJ1-1 | TRBD1 | TRBV7-8 | TGTGCCAGCAGCTTAGCTCAGGGGGCGCGGACTGAAGCTTTCTTT | CASSLAQGARTEAFF
14 | . | TRBJ1-5 | TRBD1 | TRBV6-5 | TGTGCCAGCAGTTACTCCCCCGACAGGGAACCCCAGCATTTT | CASSYSPDREPQHF
14 | few | TRBJ1-5 | . | TRBV19 | TGTGCCAGTAGTGACCGCGGACTCAATCAGCCCCAGCATTTT | CASSDRGLNQPQHF
13 | . | TRBJ2-5 | . | TRBV4-1 | TGCGCCAGCAGCCTGGGACTTTGGGAGACCCAGTACTTC | CASSLGLWETQYF
17 | . | TRBJ2-3 | TRBD2 | TRBV9 | TGTGCCAGCAGCGCACTAGCGGGAGGGCCTAACACAGATACGCAGTATTTT | CASSALAGGPNTDTQYF
15 | . | TRBJ2-7 | . | TRBV6-5 | TGTGCCAGCAGTTACTCGTCGGGGGTATCCTACGAGCAGTACTTC | CASSYSSGVSYEQYF
16 | . | TRBJ2-1 | TRBD2 | TRBV28 | TGTGCCAGCAGTTTACTAGCGGGAGGCCTCTACAATGAGCAGTTCTTC | CASSLLAGGLYNEQFF
16 | few | TRBJ2-5 | TRBD2 | TRBV4-3 | TGCGCCAGCAGCCAAGATCTAGCGGGTTACCAAGAGACCCAGTACTTC | CASSQDLAGYQETQYF
16 | few | TRBJ1-5 | . | TRBV7-8 | TGTGCCAGCAGCTTAGAATGGAGTCATAGCAATCAGCCCCAGCATTTT | CASSLEWSHSNQPQHF
14 | . | TRBJ2-5 | . | TRBV5-1 | TGCGCCAGCAGCTTGGACGGCTTCCAAGAGACCCAGTACTTC | CASSLDGFQETQYF
17 | few | TRBJ2-5 | TRBD2 | TRBV5-1 | TGCGCCAGCAGCTTCCGACTAGCGGGAGTAATGGCGGAGACCCAGTACTTC | CASSFRLAGVMAETQYF
15 | . | TRBJ2-1 | . | TRBV7-8 | TGTGCCAGCAGCTTAGGGGCCCTCGGCTACAATGAGCAGTTCTTC | CASSLGALGYNEQFF
13 | . | TRBJ1-5 | TRBD1 | TRBV6-5 | TGTGCCAGCAGTTTCAGGGGGGCTCAGCCCCAGCATTTT | CASSFRGAQPQHF
14 | few | TRBJ1-5 | . | TRBV19 | TGTGCCAGTAGTGAATCAAGGGTGAGTCAGCCCCAGCATTTT | CASSESRVSQPQHF
17 | . | TRBJ2-1 | TRBD2 | TRBV4-1 | TGCGCCAGCAGCCAAGATGTGGGACTAGCGGGAGTCAATGAGCAGTTCTTC | CASSQDVGLAGVNEQFF